Listed below are T cell receptor beta chains from one sample, sequenced in a study of breast tumors, draining lymph nodes, adjacent tissues. TCRdb recomputed calls from the multiplex PCR reads with MiXCR, one row per CDR3 protein. The sample yields around 130,000 distinct CDR3 sequences, over 25% seen once. The sample taken for sequencing was axillary lymph node tissue. The receptors stem from a female donor with breast cancer. Some clones in this sample may be carry-over from other donors' samples. Each CDR3 is given with its conserved first and last residue. A D gene is named only where the DNA matches it firmly. The listing skips clone size in some rows; elsewhere it reads once, few, many or a size class.

TRBJ2-1,many,.,TRBV4-3,CASSQEWANNEQFF,TGCGCCAGCAGCCAAGAGTGGGCGAACAATGAGCAGTTCTTC
TRBJ2-2,.,.,TRBV4-1,CASSPGPGDAGGLFF,TGCGCCAGCAGCCCAGGACCTGGGGACGCCGGGGGGCTGTTTTTT
TRBJ1-5,many,TRBD1,TRBV20-1,CSARQQGAFQPQHF,TGCAGTGCTAGACAACAGGGGGCATTTCAGCCCCAGCATTTT
TRBJ1-4,many,.,TRBV2,CASGVREKLFF,TGTGCCAGTGGGGTCCGAGAAAAACTGTTTTTT
TRBJ2-5,.,TRBD2,TRBV24-1,CATSGFGPAGQETQYF,TGTGCCACCAGTGGTTTTGGGCCAGCGGGGCAAGAGACCCAGTACTTC
TRBJ2-5,many,.,TRBV2,CASSKGAGRETQYF,TGTGCCAGCAGTAAAGGGGCAGGGAGGGAGACCCAGTACTTC
TRBJ2-5,many,TRBD2,TRBV7-2,CASSLGAGGRETQYF,TGTGCCAGCAGCTTAGGGGCGGGGGGGCGGGAGACCCAGTACTTC
TRBJ2-7,many,.,TRBV18,CASSPPSRSDSYEQYF,TGTGCCAGCTCACCACCCAGCCGGTCGGATTCCTACGAGCAGTACTTC
TRBJ1-4,many,.,TRBV4-1,CASSQGTDQTTNEKLFF,TGCGCCAGCAGCCAAGGGACAGACCAAACAACTAATGAAAAACTGTTTTTT
TRBJ2-5,many,.,TRBV11-2,CASSEETQSF,TGTGCCAGCAGTGAAGAGACCCAGTCCTTC
TRBJ1-5,many,.,TRBV2,CASRGGRGTDQPQHF,TGTGCCAGCAGGGGGGGCAGGGGAACCGATCAGCCCCAGCATTTT
TRBJ2-3,.,.,TRBV5-1,CASSLSSGGTDTQYF,TGTGCCAGCAGCTTGAGTTCGGGGGGCACAGATACGCAGTATTTT
TRBJ1-6,once,.,TRBV9,CASSVEGENSPLHF,TGTGCCAGCAGCGTAGAGGGGGAGAATTCACCCCTCCACTTT
TRBJ1-2,many,TRBD1,TRBV12-3/TRBV12-4,CASRRQGAGGYTF,TGTGCCAGCAGGCGACAGGGGGCAGGGGGCTACACCTTC
TRBJ2-5,many,.,TRBV27,CASRKRNQETQYF,TGTGCCAGCAGGAAGCGAAACCAAGAGACCCAGTACTTC
TRBJ1-2,many,.,TRBV24-1,CATSDLIDRPYGYTF,TGTGCCACCAGTGATCTCATAGACAGGCCCTATGGCTACACCTTC
TRBJ1-3,many,TRBD1,TRBV7-8,CASSADRAGNTIYF,TGTGCCAGCAGCGCGGACAGGGCTGGAAACACCATATATTTT
TRBJ2-4,many,TRBD2,TRBV7-9,CASSISGLANIQYF,TGTGCCAGCAGCATTAGCGGGCTCGCAAACATTCAGTACTTC
TRBJ1-1,few,TRBD1,TRBV5-8,CASSLGQGVGMNTEAFF,TGTGCCAGCAGCTTGGGACAGGGGGTGGGTATGAACACTGAAGCTTTCTTT
TRBJ1-1,few,.,TRBV18,CASSSLYTEAFF,TGTGCCAGCTCTTCCCTGTACACTGAAGCTTTCTTT
TRBJ2-1,many,.,TRBV20-1,CSARRGGPNPYNEQFF,TGCAGTGCTAGAAGGGGGGGACCAAACCCTTACAATGAGCAGTTCTTC
TRBJ1-6,many,.,TRBV19,CASSAQPQKRGLHF,TGTGCCAGTAGTGCCCAACCCCAGAAACGGGGCCTCCACTTT
TRBJ2-7,many,.,TRBV30,CAWSVRYEQYF,TGTGCCTGGAGTGTACGGTACGAGCAGTACTTC
TRBJ2-7,.,.,TRBV14,CASSQVRGAPTYEQYF,TGTGCCAGCAGCCAAGTCCGGGGGGCCCCTACCTACGAGCAGTACTTC
TRBJ1-1,.,.,TRBV12-3/TRBV12-4,CASSAGTTEAFF,TGTGCCAGCAGTGCAGGGACAACTGAAGCTTTCTTT
TRBJ1-2,.,.,TRBV24-1,CATNESGRYGYTF,TGTGCCACCAATGAGTCCGGCCGATATGGCTACACCTTC
TRBJ1-1,many,.,TRBV5-1,CASSFTGRGGDTEAFF,TGCGCCAGCAGCTTCACCGGGAGGGGAGGGGACACTGAAGCTTTCTTT
TRBJ2-2,.,.,TRBV7-9,CASSLARGAGGELFF,TGTGCCAGCAGCTTAGCGAGAGGGGCCGGCGGGGAGCTGTTTTTT
TRBJ2-4,.,TRBD2,TRBV6-1,CASRGPGGDIQYF,TGTGCCTCGCGCGGACCCGGGGGGGACATTCAGTACTTC
TRBJ1-5,many,.,TRBV6-5,CASSHARAPDQPQHF,TGTGCCAGCAGTCACGCCAGGGCACCGGATCAGCCCCAGCATTTT
TRBJ2-7,many,.,TRBV2,CASSGLVRSEQYF,TGTGCCAGCAGCGGATTGGTGCGGTCCGAGCAGTACTTC
TRBJ2-1,many,TRBD1,TRBV24-1,CATTAGTGVGEQFF,TGTGCCACCACCGCCGGGACAGGGGTTGGTGAGCAGTTCTTC
TRBJ1-1,once,TRBD1,TRBV6-4,CASSDTDRGTEVFF,TGTGCCAGCAGTGACACAGACAGGGGCACTGAAGTTTTCTTT
TRBJ1-2,many,.,TRBV7-2,CASSLVDKYGYTF,TGTGCCAGCAGCTTAGTTGATAAGTATGGCTACACCTTC
TRBJ2-4,few,.,TRBV7-9,CASTPRGGLAKNIQYF,TGTGCCAGCACCCCTAGGGGTGGGCTAGCCAAAAACATTCAGTACTTC
TRBJ1-6,.,TRBD1,TRBV9,CAYPGTGGASPLHF,TGTGCCTACCCCGGGACAGGGGGTGCTTCACCCCTCCACTTT
TRBJ2-7,many,TRBD1,TRBV2,CASSDRTGAYEQYF,TGTGCCAGCAGTGACCGGACAGGGGCGTACGAGCAGTACTTC
TRBJ1-2,many,TRBD1,TRBV6-6,CASSYSIGSRTGSDPF,TGTGCCAGCAGTTACTCGATTGGTTCAAGGACAGGGAGTGATCCGTTC
TRBJ1-4,many,TRBD1,TRBV2,CASNQGTGQNRGEKLFF,TGTGCCAGCAACCAAGGGACAGGCCAGAACAGGGGAGAAAAACTGTTTTTT
TRBJ1-1,.,.,TRBV12-3/TRBV12-4,CASNLGGANTEAFF,TGTGCCAGCAACCTCGGGGGGGCGAACACTGAAGCTTTCTTT
TRBJ2-5,many,.,TRBV5-1,CASSLGQGWDTQYF,TGCGCCAGCAGCTTGGGGCAGGGTTGGGACACCCAGTACTTC
TRBJ1-2,many,TRBD1,TRBV11-2,CASSLAGGYGYTF,TGTGCCAGCAGCTTAGCAGGGGGCTATGGCTACACCTTC
TRBJ2-5,many,.,TRBV6-2/TRBV6-3,CASRTFVGGYTQYQYF,TGTGCCAGCAGGACCTTCGTGGGGGGCTATACCCAATACCAGTACTTC
TRBJ2-3,many,.,TRBV7-9,CASTLPPGDTQYF,TGTGCCAGCACCCTCCCCCCCGGGGATACGCAGTATTTT
TRBJ2-6,.,TRBD2,TRBV20-1,CSVDGGGSYVLTF,TGCAGTGTCGACGGGGGGGGATCCTACGTCCTGACTTTC
TRBJ1-6,.,.,TRBV6-2/TRBV6-3,CDSKGGIYSPLRF,TGTGACAGCAAGGGGGGGATTTATTCACCCCTCCGCTTT
TRBJ2-3,.,TRBD2,TRBV20-1,CSGRGGLARGGQITDTQYF,TGCAGTGGTCGGGGGGGACTAGCACGGGGGGGCCAGATCACAGATACGCAGTATTTT
TRBJ1-6,many,.,TRBV7-6,CASSQDSNSPLHF,TGTGCCAGCAGTCAAGACAGTAATTCACCCCTCCACTTT
TRBJ2-3,.,TRBD2,TRBV7-9,CASSKSGGADTQYF,TGTGCCAGCAGCAAGAGCGGGGGGGCAGATACGCAGTATTTT
TRBJ1-3,many,TRBD1,TRBV7-6,CASSFNLGQGAGNPIYF,TGTGCCAGCAGCTTTAACCTTGGACAGGGTGCTGGGAACCCCATATATTTT
TRBJ2-1,many,TRBD1,TRBV30,CAWSVEDRSYNEQFF,TGTGCCTGGAGTGTTGAGGACAGGAGCTACAATGAGCAGTTCTTC
TRBJ2-7,many,TRBD1,TRBV30,CAWSVFPGGGYEQYF,TGTGCCTGGAGTGTATTCCCAGGGGGCGGCTACGAGCAGTACTTC
TRBJ1-5,many,.,TRBV6-4,CASSDSWGQPQHF,TGTGCCAGCAGTGACTCTTGGGGTCAGCCCCAGCATTTT
TRBJ1-2,many,.,TRBV6-5,CASSLFSPPGGYGYTF,TGTGCCAGCAGTTTGTTTTCCCCTCCCGGCGGCTATGGCTACACCTTC
TRBJ1-2,many,.,TRBV29-1,CSVEGVGYGYTF,TGCAGCGTTGAGGGGGTTGGCTATGGCTACACCTTC
TRBJ1-5,many,.,TRBV6-1,CASIDTGNQPQHF,TGTGCCAGCATCGACACAGGGAATCAGCCCCAGCATTTT
TRBJ2-1,many,.,TRBV2,CASSESVGTEQFF,TGTGCCAGCAGTGAATCCGTGGGGACTGAGCAGTTCTTC